A selection of T cell receptor beta chains follows, all from one sample in a study of identical twins. One entry per CDR3 protein, called by TCRdb with MiXCR from the 5' RACE reads. The sample includes about 220,000 distinct CDR3 sequences, about a tenth of them seen just once. Sequencing input: memory (CD45RO+) T cells sorted from blood. These receptors were collected from a woman aged 18-29 years in good health. The CDR3 runs from the conserved cysteine through the conserved F or W. D genes are given only for firm matches. Some rows mark clone size as missing; the rest say once, few, many or name a class of expanded clone.

D gene,J gene,clone size,V gene,CDR3 protein,CDR3 DNA
TRBD1,TRBJ2-3,few,TRBV7-9,CASSLRGQDYTDTQYF,TGTGCCAGCAGCTTAAGGGGACAGGATTATACAGATACGCAGTATTTT
.,TRBJ2-1,few,TRBV6-1,CASSDRGANEQFF,TGTGCCAGCAGCGACCGGGGGGCCAATGAGCAGTTCTTC
TRBD2,TRBJ2-3,.,TRBV20-1,CSAPASSGGANTQYF,TGCAGTGCTCCCGCCTCTAGCGGGGGGGCGAATACGCAGTATTTT
.,TRBJ1-1,.,TRBV9,CASSVVSGSGNTEAFF,TGTGCCAGCAGCGTGGTTTCGGGCAGCGGGAACACTGAAGCTTTCTTT
.,TRBJ1-5,.,TRBV12-3/TRBV12-4,CASSFNNQPQHF,TGTGCCAGCAGTTTTAACAATCAGCCCCAGCATTTT
.,TRBJ2-1,.,TRBV10-1,CASSGQIYNEQFF,TGCGCCAGCAGTGGTCAGATATACAATGAGCAGTTCTTC
TRBD2,TRBJ2-5,few,TRBV7-9,CASSSALAGQETQYF,TGTGCCAGCAGCTCGGCCCTAGCGGGGCAAGAGACCCAGTACTTC
.,TRBJ2-6,few,TRBV5-1,CASSAGDSGANVLTF,TGCGCCAGCAGCGCGGGTGACTCTGGGGCCAACGTCCTGACTTTC
.,TRBJ2-2,.,TRBV7-2,CASSLGGTGTGELFF,TGTGCCAGCAGCTTAGGGGGGACTGGGACCGGGGAGCTGTTTTTT
TRBD2,TRBJ2-3,.,TRBV7-6,CASSLAGGGLDTQYF,TGTGCCAGCAGCTTAGCTGGCGGGGGGCTGGATACGCAGTATTTT
TRBD2,TRBJ2-1,few,TRBV10-3,CAISESYSGGAFF,TGTGCCATCAGTGAGTCTTATAGCGGGGGGGCCTTCTTC
TRBD2,TRBJ2-3,few,TRBV10-3,CAIDPGLAGGTTDTQYF,TGTGCCATCGATCCGGGACTAGCGGGGGGGACTACAGATACGCAGTATTTT
TRBD1,TRBJ1-5,.,TRBV29-1,CSVGQGYNQPQHF,TGCAGCGTTGGACAGGGGTACAATCAGCCCCAGCATTTT
.,TRBJ1-1,.,TRBV9,CASSVAVGTEAFF,TGTGCCAGCAGCGTAGCGGTGGGGACTGAAGCTTTCTTT
.,TRBJ2-5,many,TRBV4-3,CSSSQRMQETQYF,TGCTCCAGCAGCCAGAGAATGCAAGAGACCCAGTACTTC
.,TRBJ1-3,many,TRBV12-3/TRBV12-4,CASSADWNGNTIYF,TGTGCCAGCAGTGCCGATTGGAATGGAAACACCATATATTTT
.,TRBJ1-2,few,TRBV20-1,CSATRGRNGYTF,TGCAGTGCTACTCGGGGCAGGAACGGCTACACCTTC
.,TRBJ2-1,.,TRBV19,CASGEGADNEQFF,TGTGCCAGTGGGGAGGGGGCCGATAATGAGCAGTTCTTC
.,TRBJ2-2,.,TRBV18,CASSPGGQTGELFF,TGTGCCAGCTCACCTGGGGGCCAAACCGGGGAGCTGTTTTTT
.,TRBJ2-3,few,TRBV20-1,CSASSPTDTQYF,TGCAGTGCTAGTTCCCCAACAGATACGCAGTATTTT
.,TRBJ1-6,many,TRBV12-3/TRBV12-4,CASSSPAGVVSPLHF,TGTGCCAGCAGTTCACCCGCAGGGGTAGTCTCACCCCTCCACTTT
TRBD2,TRBJ2-2,.,TRBV3-1,CASSLGLVAGELFF,TGTGCCAGCAGCCTCGGACTAGTTGCCGGGGAGCTGTTTTTT
.,TRBJ1-5,many,TRBV5-1,CASSLYGGVDQPQHF,TGCGCCAGCAGCTTGTACGGGGGTGTTGATCAGCCCCAGCATTTT
.,TRBJ1-2,.,TRBV6-5,CASSYSELGADYGYTF,TGTGCCAGCAGTTACTCGGAGCTGGGGGCGGACTATGGCTACACCTTC
TRBD1,TRBJ1-5,many,TRBV27,CASSRGTGGGQPQHF,TGTGCCAGCAGTCGGGGGACAGGGGGTGGACAGCCCCAGCATTTT
.,TRBJ2-2,few,TRBV6-2/TRBV6-3,CASTRFRDRNTGELFF,TGTGCCAGCACCCGCTTTAGGGATCGGAACACCGGGGAGCTGTTTTTT
.,TRBJ1-1,many,TRBV12-3/TRBV12-4,CASSARNTEAFF,TGTGCCAGCAGTGCCAGGAACACTGAAGCTTTCTTT
.,TRBJ2-3,few,TRBV29-1,CSVGEVRTQYF,TGCAGCGTTGGTGAAGTGCGTACGCAGTATTTT
TRBD2,TRBJ2-3,once,TRBV20-1,CSASSSSGGAADTQYF,TGCAGTGCTAGTTCGTCTAGCGGGGGGGCCGCAGATACGCAGTATTTT
.,TRBJ1-4,.,TRBV5-1,CASSHPGQGEKLFF,TGCGCCAGCAGCCACCCGGGGCAGGGTGAAAAACTGTTTTTT
.,TRBJ2-5,many,TRBV7-2,CASSLEAEKTQYF,TGTGCCAGCAGCTTAGAGGCCGAGAAAACCCAGTACTTC
.,TRBJ1-1,.,TRBV9,CASSVDYRGAEAFF,TGTGCCAGCAGCGTAGACTACCGGGGGGCTGAAGCTTTCTTT
TRBD1,TRBJ2-7,many,TRBV20-1,CSAGDRGGPYEQYF,TGCAGTGCCGGGGACAGGGGGGGTCCCTACGAGCAGTACTTC
.,TRBJ1-6,many,TRBV7-2,CASSLALGQHRSPLHF,TGTGCCAGCAGCTTAGCGCTAGGGCAGCACCGTTCACCCCTCCACTTT
.,TRBJ2-7,few,TRBV15,CATSRDRAISYEQYF,TGTGCCACCAGCAGAGACAGGGCGATATCCTACGAGCAGTACTTC
TRBD2,TRBJ2-3,.,TRBV20-1,CSARPPGSGGRDTQYF,TGCAGTGCTAGACCTCCGGGGAGCGGGGGTAGGGATACGCAGTATTTT
TRBD2,TRBJ2-2,few,TRBV10-3,CATMEAGGYTGELFF,TGTGCCACCATGGAAGCGGGGGGATACACCGGGGAGCTGTTTTTT
TRBD1,TRBJ1-2,few,TRBV14,CASSQDYGDRAGYTF,TGTGCCAGCAGCCAAGATTACGGGGACAGGGCCGGCTACACCTTC
.,TRBJ2-3,many,TRBV7-8,CASSLSDTQYF,TGTGCCAGCAGCTTATCAGATACGCAGTATTTT
TRBD2,TRBJ2-2,many,TRBV11-2,CASSLGGSRTGELFF,TGTGCCAGCAGCTTAGGCGGGAGCAGGACCGGGGAGCTGTTTTTT
.,TRBJ2-1,.,TRBV5-1,CASSLGGAIYNEQFF,TGCGCCAGCAGCTTGGGGGGGGCCATCTACAATGAGCAGTTCTTC
.,TRBJ2-2,few,TRBV5-6,CASSRRELWGAGELFF,TGTGCCAGCAGCCGACGGGAGTTGTGGGGCGCCGGGGAGCTGTTTTTT
.,TRBJ1-2,few,TRBV20-1,CSAKVDSNYGYTF,TGCAGTGCTAAAGTGGACAGTAACTATGGCTACACCTTC
.,TRBJ2-5,once,TRBV6-2/TRBV6-3,CASSGGSGETQYF,TGTGCCAGTTCCGGAGGGTCAGGCGAGACCCAGTACTTC
.,TRBJ2-1,.,TRBV9,CASSVQDYYNEQFF,TGTGCCAGCAGCGTTCAGGACTACTACAATGAGCAGTTCTTC
.,TRBJ1-2,many,TRBV12-3/TRBV12-4,CASSLSRRSYGYTF,TGTGCCAGCAGTTTATCCCGAAGAAGCTATGGCTACACCTTC
.,TRBJ2-5,few,TRBV11-2,CASSFSWEEAQYF,TGTGCCAGCAGCTTCTCCTGGGAAGAGGCCCAGTACTTC
TRBD1,TRBJ1-5,.,TRBV3-1,CASSQGTAGGYSRPQHF,TGTGCCAGCAGCCAAGGAACAGCAGGGGGTTACAGCCGGCCCCAGCATTTT
.,TRBJ1-2,few,TRBV7-2,CASSPAVNYGYTF,TGTGCCAGCAGCCCAGCGGTAAACTATGGCTACACCTTC
.,TRBJ2-1,few,TRBV20-1,CSLGEQFF,TGCAGTCTGGGCGAGCAGTTCTTC
TRBD1,TRBJ1-5,few,TRBV20-1,CSAEDRSAYSNQPQHF,TGCAGTGCTGAGGACAGGTCAGCTTATAGCAATCAGCCCCAGCATTTT
.,TRBJ2-6,few,TRBV7-2,CASSSGRANVLTF,TGTGCCAGCAGTTCCGGGAGGGCCAACGTCCTGACTTTC
TRBD2,TRBJ2-7,.,TRBV20-1,CSAIRLGLGVYEQYF,TGCAGTGCTATTCGCCTGGGACTAGGGGTTTACGAGCAGTACTTC
.,TRBJ2-3,.,TRBV21-1,CADLSRSPWEGAVKGTDTQYF,TGTGCCGATCTCAGCAGGTCACCCTGGGAGGGGGCTGTAAAAGGCACAGATACGCAGTATTTT
.,TRBJ1-1,.,TRBV12-5,CASGLVSGATGRTEAFF,TGTGCTAGTGGTTTGGTAAGTGGGGCGACCGGGCGAACTGAAGCTTTCTTT
TRBD1,TRBJ1-1,many,TRBV12-3/TRBV12-4,CASTGTGMNTEAFF,TGTGCCAGCACCGGGACAGGGATGAACACTGAAGCTTTCTTT
.,TRBJ2-3,few,TRBV7-2,CASSRGGKDTQYF,TGTGCCAGCAGTCGAGGGGGAAAAGATACGCAGTATTTT
TRBD2,TRBJ2-1,medium-sized,TRBV6-1,CASTRTSGGSNEQFF,TGTGCCAGCACGAGGACTAGCGGGGGAAGCAATGAGCAGTTCTTC
.,TRBJ2-4,few,TRBV10-1,CASSENGVGIQYF,TGCGCCAGCAGTGAGAATGGGGTTGGCATTCAGTACTTC
.,TRBJ1-4,many,TRBV3-1,CASSQEGGFQKLFF,TGTGCCAGCAGCCAAGAAGGCGGGTTTCAAAAACTGTTTTTT